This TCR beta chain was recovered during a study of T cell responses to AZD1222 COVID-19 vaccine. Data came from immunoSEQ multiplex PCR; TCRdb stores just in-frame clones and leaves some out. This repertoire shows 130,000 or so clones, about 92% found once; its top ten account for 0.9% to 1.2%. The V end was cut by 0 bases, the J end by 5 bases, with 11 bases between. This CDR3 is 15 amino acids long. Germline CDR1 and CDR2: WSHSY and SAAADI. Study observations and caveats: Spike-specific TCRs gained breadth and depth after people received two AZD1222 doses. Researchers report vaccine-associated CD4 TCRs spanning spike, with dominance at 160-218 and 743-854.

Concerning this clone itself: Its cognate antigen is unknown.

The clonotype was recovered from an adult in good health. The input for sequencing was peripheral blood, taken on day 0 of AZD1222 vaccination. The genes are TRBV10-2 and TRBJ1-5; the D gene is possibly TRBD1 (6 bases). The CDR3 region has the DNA TGCGCCAGCAGTGAGTCGGGGGGCGATCATCAGCCCCAGCATTTT. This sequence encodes CASSESGGDHQPQHF.